The 30 T cell receptor beta chains below come from one sample, sequenced in a study of cytomegalovirus exposure and HLA in healthy donors. With 60 Vbeta and 13 Jbeta primers, the PCR was carried out. Produced via immunoSEQ multiplex PCR; TCRdb's table is partial and in-frame only. Found here are around 130,000 clones, 66% of them singletons; the top ten hold 5.5% to 7.5%. Material: PBMCs. The receptors shown here come from a woman in her fifties or sixties in good health and CMV-seronegative.

This clone has just one count. The chain joins TRBV18 to TRBJ2-3, with D maybe TRBD2 (6 bases). CDR1 KGHSH and CDR2 LQKENI come from the germline V gene. The V end was cut by 6 bases, the J end by 0 bases, with 10 bases between. CDR3 length: 14 residues. The CDR3: CASSPGTSTDTQYF. The CDR3 nucleotides read TGTGCCAGCTCCCCCGGGACTAGCACAGATACGCAGTATTTT.

V usage is TRBV7-9 and J usage is TRBJ2-3; D may be TRBD2 (6 bases). This CDR3 has 14 amino acids. Trimming left V 7 bases short and J 0 bases short, with 11 bases between. CDR1 is SEHNR and CDR2 is FQNEAQ in the germline V gene (reference sequence). The CDR3, as DNA: TGTGCCAGCACCTCGGGGACTAGCACAGATACGCAGTATTTT. This translates into CASTSGTSTDTQYF.

In nucleotides, the CDR3 is TGTGCCAGCAGTCTAGATGTGGGCACAGATACGCAGTATTTT. It codes for CASSLDVGTDTQYF. The chain joins TRBV6-5 to TRBJ2-3, with unresolved D. The CDR3 is made up of 14 amino acids. V shed 5 bases and J shed 1 base, with 10 bases lying between them. Germline V gives CDR1 MNHEY, CDR2 SVGAGI.

The J gene is TRBJ1-1, the V gene TRBV10-3, with TRBD1 matching 7 bases. Losses at the gene ends were 10 bases for V and 3 bases for J; bases not matched to a gene: 8. The CDR3 is 13 residues long. Germline CDR1 ENHRY, CDR2 SYGVKD. The CDR3 DNA reads as TGTGCCACCCTCCAGGGGGTAGACACTGAAGCTTTCTTT. This gives the protein CATLQGVDTEAFF.

The chain couples TRBV5-4 to TRBJ2-3, with 8 bases matching TRBD2. Trimming removed 1 base from V and 7 bases from J; junction bases left unmatched: 8. In germline, CDR1 is SGHNT, CDR2 YYREEE (reference sequence). This CDR3 contains 15 residues. CDR3 DNA: TGTGCCAGCAGCTTGCTAGGACTAGCTGCGAATACGCAGTATTTT. Protein sequence: CASSLLGLAANTQYF.

The CDR3 loop is CASSIWGQGSTEAFF. The CDR3, as DNA: TGTGCCAGTAGTATATGGGGTCAGGGTAGCACTGAAGCTTTCTTT. The chain combines TRBV19 with TRBJ1-1; a weak D match, TRBD1 (5 bases). CDR3 size: 15 residues. Deletions cut 2 bases from V and 4 bases from J, with 14 bases between. Germline assignment: CDR1 LNHDA and CDR2 SQIVND (reference sequence).

The chain is built from TRBV11-2 and TRBJ1-3, with 10 bases matching TRBD1. The germline V gene encodes CDR1 SGHAT and CDR2 FQNNGV. CDR3 size: 17 residues. The V and J ends lost 0 bases and 0 bases, in that order; junction bases with no gene match: 2. CDR3: CASSLDDRGPSGNTIYF. The DNA for the CDR3 is TGTGCCAGCAGCTTAGACGACAGGGGGCCCTCTGGAAACACCATATATTTT.

This chain links TRBV7-2 with TRBJ2-1; 9 bases line up with TRBD1. Germline CDR1 SGHTA, CDR2 FQGNSA. The CDR3 spans 14 residues. V shed 5 bases, J shed 9 bases, and the junction held 8 bases outside the gene matches. Here the CDR3 DNA reads TGTGCCAGCAGCCTGGGGACAGGGTGGGGTGAGCAGTTCTTC. Translation: CASSLGTGWGEQFF.

V and J are TRBV7-2 and TRBJ1-1, with a tentative D call TRBD1 (5 bases). V was trimmed by 3 bases and J by 0 bases, leaving 11 bases between them. Germline V gives CDR1 SGHTA, CDR2 FQGNSA. The CDR3 sequence is 15 residues long. CDR3 coding DNA: TGTGCCAGCAGCTTTAGGGGTTCGTTGAACACTGAAGCTTTCTTT. Encoded protein: CASSFRGSLNTEAFF.

V and J are TRBV29-1 and TRBJ2-1, with D maybe TRBD2 (5 bases). This CDR3 is built from 14 residues. The V end lost 1 base, the J end lost 4 bases, and 11 bases lay between the germline ends. Germline CDR1 and CDR2: SQVTM and ANQGSEA. The CDR3 region is CSVEGGRGYNEQFF. The CDR3 nucleotides read TGCAGCGTTGAAGGGGGTCGAGGGTACAATGAGCAGTTCTTC.

Only a few counts were recorded for this clone. The V gene is TRBV5-1, the J gene TRBJ1-1; 9 bases are shared with TRBD1. Germline V lookup: CDR1 SGHRS, CDR2 YFSETQ. This CDR3 contains 16 residues. Trimming cost V 4 bases and J 4 bases; bases outside gene matches: 11. The CDR3 DNA sequence: TGCGCCAGCAGCCCGGCGACAGGGGGTATGGGCACTGAAGCTTTCTTT. Encoded protein: CASSPATGGMGTEAFF.

V usage is TRBV27 and J usage is TRBJ2-1; D not resolved. Trimming stripped 1 base from V and 10 bases from J, with 11 bases between. This CDR3 comprises 13 residues. Germline V CDR1 and CDR2: MNHEY, SMNVEV (reference sequence). The CDR3 sequence: CASSLYPPLEQFF. The CDR3 coding sequence is TGTGCCAGCAGTTTATATCCTCCTCTAGAGCAGTTCTTC.

Only a few counts were recorded for this clone. The chain uses TRBV28 and TRBJ2-1, with 10 nucleotides matching TRBD1. Germline CDR1 and CDR2: MDHEN and SYDVKM. The CDR3 contains 15 residues. Trimming took 5 bases from V and 4 from J; bases not matched to a gene: 5. This CDR3 is CASSPGTGEYNEQFF. CDR3 nucleotide sequence: TGTGCCAGCAGTCCCGGGACAGGGGAATACAATGAGCAGTTCTTC.

V is TRBV6-5 and J is TRBJ1-2, with 10 nucleotides matching TRBD1. Per germline, CDR1 MNHEY and CDR2 SVGAGI. J was trimmed by 5 bases and V by 6 bases; bases with no gene match: 6. This CDR3 has 14 residues. CDR3 in DNA: TGTGCCAGCAGCGTCAGGACAGGGGGATATGGCTACACCTTC. Protein: CASSVRTGGYGYTF.

This chain uses TRBV5-1 with TRBJ1-1; 8 bases agree with TRBD1. Germline CDR1 is SGHRS and CDR2 is YFSETQ. The CDR3 has 14 amino acids. The trim removed 4 bases at V and 5 bases at J, leaving 7 bases unmatched. CDR3 protein: CASSSTRGRTEAFF. The CDR3 DNA follows: TGCGCCAGCAGCAGTACCAGGGGGCGGACTGAAGCTTTCTTT.

V gene TRBV2 combines with J gene TRBJ1-2; no firm D call. Germline assignment: CDR1 SNHLY and CDR2 FYNNEI. Trimming pared 6 bases from V and 7 bases from J, leaving 9 bases between. The CDR3 spans 11 residues. CDR3 sequence reads: CASSEDFGYTF. The CDR3 DNA reads as TGTGCCAGCAGCGAGGACTTTGGCTACACCTTC.

The chain couples TRBV15 to TRBJ2-5, with a weak D call TRBD1 (6 bases). The germline gives CDR1 LNHNV, CDR2 YYDKDF (reference sequence). The CDR3 is 15 amino acids. Trimming stripped 4 bases from V and 5 bases from J, with 17 bases between. The chain's CDR3 is CATSTLQGGAETQYF. The CDR3 DNA reads TGTGCCACCAGCACCTTACAGGGCGGTGCGGAGACCCAGTACTTC.

V gene TRBV7-3 combines with J gene TRBJ2-7; the D gene is possibly TRBD1 (5 bases). The CDR3 spans 15 residues. In germline, CDR1 is SGHTA, CDR2 FQGTGA. The V end lost 1 base, the J end lost 5 bases, and 15 bases lay between the germline ends. The CDR3 DNA reads TGTGCCAGCAGCTTAAGGGGCTGGAACACCGACGAGCAGTACTTC. The encoded protein is CASSLRGWNTDEQYF.

The chain is built from TRBV5-6 and TRBJ2-4, with D tentatively TRBD1 (6 bases). V was cut by 2 bases and J by 11 bases, with 20 bases left in between. Germline V gives CDR1 SGHDT, CDR2 YYEEEE. This CDR3 is built from 15 residues. CDR3 sequence reads: CASSFTPRGKGVQYF. CDR3 DNA sequence: TGTGCCAGCAGCTTCACCCCCAGGGGCAAAGGGGTTCAGTACTTC.

The rearrangement uses TRBV29-1 and TRBJ2-1; no reliable D call. V was cut by 6 bases and J by 5 bases, with 17 bases left in between. Germline CDR1 is SQVTM and CDR2 is ANQGSEA. The CDR3 has 14 residues. CDR3 sequence (DNA): TGCAGCGTCAGTTCCGCCTCGACTGACAATGAGCAGTTCTTC. Translated: CSVSSASTDNEQFF.

In regard to this clone: Germline and junction disagree at one end, which may indicate a read error. This chain links TRBV7-9 with TRBJ2-4, with D perhaps TRBD1 (5 bases). Germline assignment: CDR1 SEHNR and CDR2 FQNEAQ (reference sequence). This CDR3 is 12 amino acids long. The CDR3 DNA reads TGTTCCAGCAAGGGGCAACGGAGCATTCAGTACTTC. As protein: CSSKGQRSIQYF.

The chain uses TRBV5-4 and TRBJ2-7; a weak D match, TRBD1 (6 bases). V lost 3 bases to trimming and J lost 3 bases, with 10 bases between them. The CDR3 consists of 13 residues. Per the germline V gene, CDR1 is SGHNT and CDR2 is YYREEE (reference sequence). The CDR3: CASSYGQLYEQYF. CDR3 in DNA: TGTGCCAGCAGCTACGGACAGCTCTACGAGCAGTACTTC.

V and J are TRBV28 and TRBJ1-3, with D tentatively TRBD1 (5 bases). CDR3 size: 15 residues. CDR1 is MDHEN, CDR2 SYDVKM, per germline. V lost 5 bases to trimming and J lost 0 bases, with 11 bases between them. CDR3 nucleotide sequence: TGTGCCAGCAGTCCGGGGGGGGGCTCTGGAAACACCATATATTTT. It specifies CASSPGGGSGNTIYF.

This sequence joins TRBV6-6 and TRBJ2-3, with 11 bases aligning to TRBD2. The CDR3 runs to 14 residues. V was clipped by 9 bases and J by 3 bases; unmatched bases: 5. CDR1 MNHNY and CDR2 SVGAGI come from the germline V gene (reference sequence). CDR3 DNA: TGTGCCAGTATGCTAGCGGGGGGTACAGATACGCAGTATTTT. This gives the protein CASMLAGGTDTQYF.

The rearrangement joins TRBV5-1 to TRBJ1-1; 9 positions match TRBD1. Trimming removed 3 bases from V and 1 base from J; junction bases left unmatched: 7. Germline CDR1 SGHRS, CDR2 YFSETQ. The CDR3 is 16 amino acids. The CDR3 reads CASSSGQGTRNTEAFF. In DNA form, the CDR3 reads TGCGCCAGCAGCTCCGGACAGGGGACAAGGAACACTGAAGCTTTCTTT. The full variable domain, rest sourced from reference TRBV5-1 and TRBJ1-1, is KAGVTQTPRYLIKTRGQQVTLSCSPISGHRSVSWYQQTPGQGLQFLFEYFSETQRNKGNFPGRFSGRQFSNSRSEMNVSTLELGDSALYLCASSSGQGTRNTEAFFGQGTRLTVV.

The count of this clone is one. This chain uses TRBV2 with TRBJ1-2, with D possibly being TRBD1 (6 bases). The CDR3 totals 12 residues. The V and J ends lost 5 bases and 8 bases respectively, with 12 bases between them. CDR1 is SNHLY, CDR2 FYNNEI, per germline. The CDR3 is CASSRGQSGYTF. In nucleotides, the CDR3 is TGTGCCAGCAGTCGAGGACAGAGCGGCTACACCTTC.

The chain couples TRBV5-4 to TRBJ2-1, with D possibly TRBD2 on 6 matching bases. Germline CDR1 and CDR2: SGHNT and YYREEE (reference sequence). The CDR3 length is 16 residues. V lost 3 bases and J lost 0, with 13 bases in between. CDR3 sequence (DNA): TGTGCCAGCAGCTCCCGGGGTAGCGGCTCCTACAATGAGCAGTTCTTC. Its protein is CASSSRGSGSYNEQFF.

The chain carries TRBV6-5 and TRBJ2-3, with D possibly matching TRBD1 (5 bases). Germline assignment: CDR1 MNHEY and CDR2 SVGAGI. Between the trimmed V and J ends, which lost 7 bases and 0 bases, there was a span of 11 bases. CDR3 length: 14 residues. This CDR3 reads CASTATESTDTQYF. The CDR3 DNA follows: TGTGCCAGCACCGCGACAGAGAGCACAGATACGCAGTATTTT.

The chain combines TRBV7-2 with TRBJ1-2, with 9 nucleotides matching TRBD1. Germline trimming cut 3 bases from V and 5 bases from J; bases unmatched to any gene: 10. This CDR3 contains 16 residues. Germline V lookup: CDR1 SGHTA, CDR2 FQGNSA. CDR3 residues: CASSFGGLGQGYGYTF. In DNA form, the CDR3 reads TGTGCCAGCAGCTTCGGAGGTCTGGGACAGGGATATGGCTACACCTTC.

V is TRBV5-4 and J is TRBJ2-5; D might be TRBD2 (6 bases). From germline, CDR1 is SGHNT and CDR2 YYREEE (reference sequence). The length of the CDR3 is 14 residues. V dropped 4 bases and J dropped 5 bases, with 15 bases sitting between them. This chain's CDR3 is CASSPGTYGETQYF. CDR3 bases: TGTGCCAGCAGCCCTGGGACTTATGGGGAGACCCAGTACTTC.